This entry concerns a single TCR beta chain. Germline V lookup: CDR1 LNHNV, CDR2 YYDKDF (reference sequence). The CDR3 has 13 amino acids. Trimming removed 4 bases from V and 5 bases from J, with 11 bases in between. The data originate from a study of blood T cell repertoires in COVID-19. Study-wide background: Acute and convalescent COVID-19 specimens originated in the United States, Italy and Spain. Sources were T cells, B-cell-depleted T cells, or PBMCs; the material itself was cDNA or gDNA.

Original processing methods: Estimation of nucleated cell counts relied on the amplification of reference gene primers. Profiled with immunoSEQ multiplex PCR; TCRdb holds only in-frame clones, not every one. That table is the source of V, J and clone size, and D and trimming were worked out from the DNA. In the table there are under 95,000 clones, approximately 88% of which are singletons. The TCR originated in a woman between 50 and 59 years old with acute or convalescent COVID-19. V and J are TRBV15 and TRBJ1-1; D is ambiguous. The sample comprised peripheral blood. The CDR3 is CATSTGRRTEAFF. CDR3 nucleotides: TGTGCCACCAGCACGGGCCGGAGGACTGAAGCTTTCTTT.